Following are 27 T cell receptor beta chains from one sample sequenced in a study of T cell responses to AZD1222 COVID-19 vaccine. Assay: immunoSEQ multiplex PCR; the TCRdb copy retains only in-frame clones and omits some. The data show about 150,000 clones, roughly 87% seen once. The starting material was peripheral blood, obtained on day 0 of AZD1222 vaccination. These receptors were taken from an adult in good health.

V usage is TRBV4-1 and J usage is TRBJ1-6; the match to TRBD1 covers 7 bases. CDR3 size: 15 residues. Germline V lookup: CDR1 MGHRA, CDR2 YSYEKL. V lost 4 bases to trimming and J lost 10 bases; unmatched junction nucleotides: 10. CDR3 protein: CASSLPRGQWSPLHF. The CDR3 DNA reads TGCGCCAGCAGCCTTCCTCGGGGACAGTGGTCACCCCTCCACTTT.

The V gene is TRBV7-3, the J gene TRBJ2-5; the match to TRBD1 covers 10 bases. Trimming cost V 5 bases and J 5 bases; bases outside gene matches: 2. The CDR3 runs 13 residues. Germline CDR1 and CDR2: SGHTA and FQGTGA. The CDR3 is CASSRDRGETQYF. The CDR3 DNA sequence: TGTGCCAGCAGCCGGGACAGGGGTGAGACCCAGTACTTC.

The chain couples TRBV19 to TRBJ1-4, with a tentative D call TRBD1 (5 bases). CDR1 and CDR2 from the germline V gene are LNHDA and SQIVND (reference sequence). Deletions cut 4 bases from V and 8 bases from J, with 8 bases between. This CDR3 contains 12 residues. The CDR3 nucleotides read TGTGCCAGTAGTACCAAGGGGGAAAAACTGTTTTTT. Translation gives CASSTKGEKLFF.

This chain links TRBV11-3 with TRBJ1-2; 9 nucleotides match TRBD1. The CDR3 contains 14 residues. Trimming cost V 5 bases and J 4 bases; bases outside gene matches: 5. Germline-derived CDR1 and CDR2 are SGHNT and YENEEA. This chain's CDR3 is CASSPGTGSYGYTF. The DNA of the CDR3 is TGTGCCAGCAGCCCCGGGACAGGGAGCTATGGCTACACCTTC. The variable domain in full, completed from reference TRBV11-3 and TRBJ1-2, reads EAGVVQSPRYKIIEKKQPVAFWCNPISGHNTLYWYLQNLGQGPELLIRYENEEAVDDSQLPKDRFSAERLKGVDSTLKIQPAELGDSAVYLCASSPGTGSYGYTFGSGTRLTVV.

The chain couples TRBV2 to TRBJ1-5; D is undetermined. Germline V gives CDR1 SNHLY, CDR2 FYNNEI. The CDR3 totals 15 residues. The V end was cut by 5 bases, the J end by 0 bases, with 11 bases between. As DNA, the CDR3 is TGTGCCAGCAGTCCGGATGGTGCTAGCAATCAGCCCCAGCATTTT. Translating it yields CASSPDGASNQPQHF.

This rearrangement joins TRBV7-2 to TRBJ2-3; 7 bases line up with TRBD1. CDR1 and CDR2 from the germline V gene are SGHTA and FQGNSA. J gave up 4 bases and V 3 bases, and 7 bases lay outside the gene matches. The CDR3 length is 15 residues. This CDR3 is CASSFRQGSADTQYF. The DNA of the CDR3 is TGTGCCAGCAGCTTCCGACAGGGCTCGGCAGATACGCAGTATTTT.

The V call is TRBV27, the J call TRBJ1-2; weak D call: TRBD1 (6 bases). The CDR3 totals 13 residues. V was cut by 6 bases and J by 6 bases, with 14 bases left in between. CDR1 is MNHEY and CDR2 is SMNVEV in the germline V gene (reference sequence). The DNA of the CDR3 is TGTGCCAGCAGACCTACAACAGGGAATGGCTACACCTTC. It yields the protein CASRPTTGNGYTF.

This clone was seen only once. V gene TRBV11-3 combines with J gene TRBJ2-7, with D maybe TRBD2 (5 bases). The CDR3 extends over 13 amino acids. V lost 4 bases and J 4 bases, leaving 11 bases between the germline ends. In germline, CDR1 is SGHNT, CDR2 YENEEA. Written as DNA, the CDR3 is TGTGCCAGCAGCTCCCAGACGGGGTACGAGCAGTACTTC. Amino acid sequence: CASSSQTGYEQYF.

For the CDR3, the DNA is TGTGCCAGCAGCCCCTCGAGACTTAGCACAGATACGCAGTATTTT. Translating gives CASSPSRLSTDTQYF. This rearrangement joins TRBV5-4 to TRBJ2-3; D remains unclear. CDR1 is SGHNT and CDR2 is YYREEE in the germline V gene (reference sequence). The V end was cut by 4 bases, the J end by 0 bases, with 12 bases between. CDR3 length: 15 amino acids.

There are a few counts of this clone. This sequence joins TRBV25-1 and TRBJ2-5; D is possibly TRBD1 (7 bases). Trimming removed 2 bases at V and 9 bases at J, with 10 bases between. The length of the CDR3 is 12 residues. The germline gives CDR1 MGHDK, CDR2 SYGVNS. Written as DNA, the CDR3 is TGTGCCAGCAGTGAAATCAGGGGGGCCCAGTACTTC. The encoded protein is CASSEIRGAQYF.

The rearrangement uses TRBV12-3 or TRBV12-4 and TRBJ1-1, with a tentative D call TRBD1 (5 bases). This CDR3 has 13 amino acids. Trimming removed 6 bases at V and 3 bases at J, with 11 bases between. The CDR3 spells CASSPDRHTEAFF. The DNA for the CDR3 is TGTGCCAGCAGCCCCGACAGACACACTGAAGCTTTCTTT.

The V and J genes are TRBV6-6 and TRBJ1-1; TRBD1 matches at 7 bases. V was pared by 8 bases and J by 3 bases, with 6 bases of the junction left unmatched. Germline lookup yields CDR1 MNHNY and CDR2 SVGAGI (reference sequence). The CDR3 runs to 13 residues. CDR3 protein: CASCKQGYTEAFF. The CDR3 region has the DNA TGTGCCAGCTGCAAACAGGGGTACACTGAAGCTTTCTTT.

This chain uses TRBV2 with TRBJ1-1; D call uncertain. CDR3 length equals 14 residues. The V and J ends lost 3 bases and 1 base respectively, with 9 bases between them. Germline values: CDR1 SNHLY, CDR2 FYNNEI. This chain's CDR3 is CASSDSDTNTEAFF. CDR3 in DNA: TGTGCCAGCAGTGATTCGGATACGAACACTGAAGCTTTCTTT. The complete variable domain, with remaining parts taken from reference TRBV2 and TRBJ1-1, reads EPEVTQTPSHQVTQMGQEVILRCVPISNHLYFYWYRQILGQKVEFLVSFYNNEISEKSEIFDDQFSVERPDGSNFTLKIRSTKLEDSAMYFCASSDSDTNTEAFFGQGTRLTVV.

This sequence joins TRBV28 and TRBJ1-5; 10 bases match TRBD1. CDR3 length: 20 amino acids. V lost 3 bases and J lost 0; bases outside the gene matches: 14. The germline CDR1 and CDR2 sequences are MDHEN and SYDVKM. The CDR3 here is CASSFQIGQGEEYSNQPQHF. DNA of the CDR3: TGTGCCAGCAGTTTCCAGATCGGACAGGGGGAAGAGTATAGCAATCAGCCCCAGCATTTT.

J is TRBJ1-3 and V is TRBV5-4; no clear D gene. V was shortened by 5 bases and J by 1 base, with 10 bases between the two germline ends. Germline V gene sequence: CDR1 SGHNT, CDR2 YYREEE (reference sequence). The CDR3 has 14 residues. CDR3: CASSSDPSGNTIYF. The CDR3 DNA reads TGTGCCAGCAGTTCGGATCCGTCTGGAAACACCATATATTTT.

This clone was counted a single time. The chain employs TRBV18 and TRBJ1-6; 7 bases map to TRBD1. V trimming: 3 bases; J trimming: 5 bases; junction bases outside the gene matches: 4. This CDR3 region has 15 residues. CDR1 and CDR2 from the germline V gene are KGHSH and LQKENI. The CDR3 loop reads CASSPSGQNNSPLHF. The DNA for the CDR3 is TGTGCCAGCTCACCGTCGGGACAGAATAATTCACCCCTCCACTTT.

The gene calls are TRBV27 and TRBJ2-7; TRBD1 agrees at 10 bases. CDR1 and CDR2 from the germline V gene are MNHEY and SMNVEV (reference sequence). The J segment lost 7 bases and the V segment lost 5 bases, leaving 14 bases of the junction unmatched. The CDR3 sequence is 16 residues long. The CDR3 coding sequence is TGTGCCAGCAGTCCCCGACAGGGGGCTCCCTCTGGGGAGCAGTACTTC. It encodes CASSPRQGAPSGEQYF.

This rearrangement joins TRBV18 to TRBJ2-3; TRBD2 might be the D (5 bases). The CDR3 runs to 13 residues. The germline gives CDR1 KGHSH, CDR2 LQKENI. V was pared by 4 bases and J by 8 bases, with 13 bases between. The CDR3 DNA sequence: TGTGCCAGCTCACAGGGCTTAGAGGGTACGCAGTATTTT. Residues: CASSQGLEGTQYF.

This clone appeared once. The gene calls are TRBV27 and TRBJ1-4, with D tentatively TRBD1 (6 bases). The CDR3 covers 15 residues. Germline CDR1 MNHEY, CDR2 SMNVEV (reference sequence). Deletions cut 6 bases from V and 6 bases from J, with 17 bases between. The CDR3 bases are TGTGCCAGCAGCCGAAACAGGGTGGGACATGAAAAACTGTTTTTT. Encoded protein: CASSRNRVGHEKLFF.

The chain links TRBV5-1 to TRBJ2-2; D is uncertain. The CDR3 has 12 amino acids. With 0 bases removed from V and 7 bases from J, the gap between germline ends came to 4 bases. Germline CDR1 SGHRS, CDR2 YFSETQ. The CDR3 loop reads CASSLDFGELFF. CDR3 DNA sequence: TGCGCCAGCAGCTTGGATTTCGGGGAGCTGTTTTTT.

The chain links TRBV5-6 to TRBJ2-5; D is uncertain. Germline V gene sequence: CDR1 SGHDT, CDR2 YYEEEE. The CDR3 is 13 residues long. Trimming removed 4 bases from V and 5 bases from J, with 12 bases in between. The chain's CDR3 is CASSPSGGETQYF. CDR3 DNA sequence: TGTGCCAGCAGCCCGTCGGGTGGCGAGACCCAGTACTTC.

The chain recombines TRBV4-2 with TRBJ1-2; TRBD1 matches at 10 bases. J gave up 3 bases and V 9 bases, and 10 bases lay outside the gene matches. The V gene's germline CDR1 is LGHNA and CDR2 YNFKEQ. There are 15 residues in the CDR3. The CDR3: CASTGTGALDYGYTF. The DNA of the CDR3 is TGTGCCAGTACCGGGACAGGGGCTCTTGACTATGGCTACACCTTC.

The chain has TRBV9 and TRBJ2-2; possibly TRBD2 for D (6 bases). This CDR3 contains 17 residues. The V and J ends lost 0 bases and 5 bases respectively, with 17 bases between them. From germline, CDR1 is SGDLS and CDR2 YYNGEE. The CDR3 here is CASSVGILRDRTGELFF. CDR3 sequence (DNA): TGTGCCAGCAGCGTAGGAATTTTGCGGGATAGAACCGGGGAGCTGTTTTTT.

This sequence joins TRBV19 and TRBJ2-2, with D tentatively TRBD2 (5 bases). Looked up from germline, CDR1 is LNHDA and CDR2 is SQIVND (reference sequence). The CDR3 totals 15 residues. Deletions cut 1 base from V and 6 bases from J, with 12 bases between. Written as DNA, the CDR3 is TGTGCCAGTAGTATAGGTCCCGGGGTGGCCGGGGAGCTGTTTTTT. Encoded protein: CASSIGPGVAGELFF. Drawing the rest from reference TRBV19 and TRBJ2-2, the complete variable domain is DGGITQSPKYLFRKEGQNVTLSCEQNLNHDAMYWYRQDPGQGLRLIYYSQIVNDFQKGDIAEGYSVSREKKESFPLTVTSAQKNPTAFYLCASSIGPGVAGELFFGEGSRLTVL.

Of note for this clone: This CDR3 is also generated by other DNA sequences in the sample. DNA for the CDR3: TGTGCCAGCAGTTACGGACAGGGCTCCTACGAGCAGTACTTC. Protein product: CASSYGQGSYEQYF. This chain connects TRBV6-5 to TRBJ2-7, with 8 bases matching TRBD1. The CDR3 sequence is 14 residues long. Germline-derived CDR1 and CDR2 are MNHEY and SVGAGI. V lost 2 bases, J lost 0 bases, and 0 bases stayed unmatched.

The V and J genes are TRBV9 and TRBJ1-5; D gene ambiguous. The ends were cut back, 0 bases at V and 7 bases at J, with 8 bases in the middle. There are 13 residues in the CDR3. Germline CDR1 is SGDLS and CDR2 is YYNGEE. Here the CDR3 reads CASSVGPVQPQHF. The DNA of the CDR3 is TGTGCCAGCAGCGTAGGACCGGTCCAGCCCCAGCATTTT.

There are a few counts of this clone. The chain employs TRBV11-3 and TRBJ2-3, with TRBD1 matching over 8 bases. The J segment lost 6 bases and the V segment lost 4 bases, leaving 9 bases of the junction unmatched. CDR1 is SGHNT, CDR2 YENEEA, per germline. The CDR3 has 15 amino acids. The CDR3 coding sequence is TGTGCCAGCAGCTCACGGACAGGGCTTGTCGATACGCAGTATTTT. It encodes CASSSRTGLVDTQYF.